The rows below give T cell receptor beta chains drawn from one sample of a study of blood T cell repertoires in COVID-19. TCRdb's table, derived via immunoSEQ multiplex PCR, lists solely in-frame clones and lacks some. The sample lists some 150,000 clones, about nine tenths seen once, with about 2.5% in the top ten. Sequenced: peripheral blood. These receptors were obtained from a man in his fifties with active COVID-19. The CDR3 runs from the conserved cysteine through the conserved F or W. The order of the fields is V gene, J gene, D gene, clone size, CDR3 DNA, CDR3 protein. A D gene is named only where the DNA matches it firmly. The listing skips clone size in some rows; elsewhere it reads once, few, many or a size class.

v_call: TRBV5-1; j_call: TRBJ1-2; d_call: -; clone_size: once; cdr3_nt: TGCGCCAGCAGCTTGGCCGGGACTCTAAGCGGCTACACCTTC; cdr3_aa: CASSLAGTLSGYTF
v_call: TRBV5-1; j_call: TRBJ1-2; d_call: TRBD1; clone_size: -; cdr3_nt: TGCGCCAGCACCCGAACCACCGGACAGGGGGCTATCTACACCTTC; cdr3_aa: CASTRTTGQGAIYTF
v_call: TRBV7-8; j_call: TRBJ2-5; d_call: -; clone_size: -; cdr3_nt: TGTGCCAGCAGCTTAGACGACTTGGCGGGGAGAGAGACCCAGTACTTC; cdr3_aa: CASSLDDLAGRETQYF
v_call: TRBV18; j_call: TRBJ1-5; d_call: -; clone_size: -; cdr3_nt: TGTGCCAGCTCCGATTGGGGAGGGGCCCCGAATCAGCCCCAGCATTTT; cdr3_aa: CASSDWGGAPNQPQHF
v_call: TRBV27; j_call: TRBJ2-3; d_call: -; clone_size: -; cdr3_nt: TGTGCCAGCAGTCAAAGGGGCCATCCCACAGATACGCAGTATTTT; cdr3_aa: CASSQRGHPTDTQYF
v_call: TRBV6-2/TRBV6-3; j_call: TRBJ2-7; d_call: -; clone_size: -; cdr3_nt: TGTGCCAGCAGTCAGACTTACGAGCAGTACTTC; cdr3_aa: CASSQTYEQYF
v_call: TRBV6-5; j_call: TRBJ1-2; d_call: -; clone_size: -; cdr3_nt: TGTGCCAGCAGGAAGGACAGTCCTAACTATGGCTACACCTTC; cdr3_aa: CASRKDSPNYGYTF
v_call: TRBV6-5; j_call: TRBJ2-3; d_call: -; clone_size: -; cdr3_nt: TGTGCCAGCAGGCTAGGTCGGATAGATACGCAGTATTTT; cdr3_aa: CASRLGRIDTQYF
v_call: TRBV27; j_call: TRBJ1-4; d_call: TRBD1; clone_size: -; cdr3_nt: TGTGCCAGCAGTTTAATGACAGGGAAGGGGAATGAAAAACTGTTTTTT; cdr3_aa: CASSLMTGKGNEKLFF
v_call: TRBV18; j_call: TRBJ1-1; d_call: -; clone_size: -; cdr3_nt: TGTGCCAGCTCACGACCTGGGGCCCCGGGCACTGAAGCTTTCTTT; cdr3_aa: CASSRPGAPGTEAFF
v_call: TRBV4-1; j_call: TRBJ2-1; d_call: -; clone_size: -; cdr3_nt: TGCGCCAGCAGCCAAGCAGAGCGTGGTGAGCAGTTCTTC; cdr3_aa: CASSQAERGEQFF
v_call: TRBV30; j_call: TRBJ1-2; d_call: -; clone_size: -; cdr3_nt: TGTGCCTGGTGGGATTCCCGGGGGGTTAACGGCTACACCTTC; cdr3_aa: CAWWDSRGVNGYTF
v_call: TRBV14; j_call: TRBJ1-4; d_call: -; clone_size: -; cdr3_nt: TGTGCCAGCAGCCAAGGGGCCAGAAAGAGCGAAAAACTGTTTTTT; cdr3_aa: CASSQGARKSEKLFF
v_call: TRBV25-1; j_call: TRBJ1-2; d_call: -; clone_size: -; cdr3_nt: TGTGCCAGCAGCCCGGTCGCGTGGAACTATGGCTACACCTTC; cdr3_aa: CASSPVAWNYGYTF
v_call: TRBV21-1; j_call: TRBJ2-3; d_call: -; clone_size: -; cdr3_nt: TGTGCCAGCAGCATTGGCAGACAGACAGATACGCAGTATTTT; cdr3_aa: CASSIGRQTDTQYF
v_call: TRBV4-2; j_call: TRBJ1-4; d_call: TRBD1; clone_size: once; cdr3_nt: TGTGCCAGCAGCCAAGAAGTGAGGACAGGTTGGAATGAAAAACTGTTTTTT; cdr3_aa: CASSQEVRTGWNEKLFF
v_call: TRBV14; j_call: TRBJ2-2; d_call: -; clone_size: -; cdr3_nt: TGTGCCAGCAGCCAAGCGGATCGAGGCAGGGTGTCCGGGGAGCTGTTTTTT; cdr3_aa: CASSQADRGRVSGELFF
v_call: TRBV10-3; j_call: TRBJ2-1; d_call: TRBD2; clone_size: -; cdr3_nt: TGTGCCATCAGTGAGGAGTTGAGCGGGGGAACCTACAATGAGCAGTTCTTC; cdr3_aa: CAISEELSGGTYNEQFF
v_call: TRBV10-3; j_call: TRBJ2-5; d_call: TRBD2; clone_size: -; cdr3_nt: TGTGCCATCAGTTCAACTAGCGGGGGGGAGACCCAGTACTTC; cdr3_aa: CAISSTSGGETQYF
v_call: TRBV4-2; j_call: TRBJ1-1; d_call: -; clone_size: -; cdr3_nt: TGTGCCAGCAGCCAGACAGTTGCTGAAGCTTTCTTT; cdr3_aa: CASSQTVAEAFF
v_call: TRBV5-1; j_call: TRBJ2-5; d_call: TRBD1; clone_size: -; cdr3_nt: TGCGCCGTCCGGGACAGGGCGCAAGAGACCCAGTACTTC; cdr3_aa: CAVRDRAQETQYF
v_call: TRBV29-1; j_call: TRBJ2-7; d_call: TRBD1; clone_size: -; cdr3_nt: TGCAGCGTTGAGCTACGGACAGGCCGCAGCTCCTACGAGCAGTACTTC; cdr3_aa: CSVELRTGRSSYEQYF
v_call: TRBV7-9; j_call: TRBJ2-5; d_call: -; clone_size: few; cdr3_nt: TGTGCCAGCAGCTTAGACGGGGGGACCCAGTACTTC; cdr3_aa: CASSLDGGTQYF
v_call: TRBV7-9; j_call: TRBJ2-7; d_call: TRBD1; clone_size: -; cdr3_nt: TGTGCCAGCAGGTTAAACCACTGGCGGGACAGGGAAGAGGAGCAGTACTTC; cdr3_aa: CASRLNHWRDREEEQYF
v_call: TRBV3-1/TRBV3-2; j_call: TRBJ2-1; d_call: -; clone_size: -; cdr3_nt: TGTGCCAGCAGCCCCATAGACATCTCCTTTGAAAATGAGCAGTTCTTC; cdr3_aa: CASSPIDISFENEQFF
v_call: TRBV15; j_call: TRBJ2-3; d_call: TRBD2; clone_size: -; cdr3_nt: TGTGCCACCAGCAGAGTTTTGACGGGGGGGAGCACAGATACGCAGTATTTT; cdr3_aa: CATSRVLTGGSTDTQYF
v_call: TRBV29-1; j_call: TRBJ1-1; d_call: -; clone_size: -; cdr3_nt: TGCAGCGTTGCAGGGCTGAACACTGAAGCTTTCTTT; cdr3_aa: CSVAGLNTEAFF
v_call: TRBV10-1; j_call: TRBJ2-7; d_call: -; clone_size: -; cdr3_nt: TGCGCCAGCAGTGAACGGCGGGCCAGTTCCTACGAGCAGTACTTC; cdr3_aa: CASSERRASSYEQYF
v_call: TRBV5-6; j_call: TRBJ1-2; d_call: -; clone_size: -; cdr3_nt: TGTGCCAGCCGGGAGACCGCGGGTAACTATGGCTACACCTTC; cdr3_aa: CASRETAGNYGYTF
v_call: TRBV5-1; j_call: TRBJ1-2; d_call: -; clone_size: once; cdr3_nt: TGCGCCAGCAGCTTGGCCGGGTTCAGCGGCTACACCTTC; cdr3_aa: CASSLAGFSGYTF
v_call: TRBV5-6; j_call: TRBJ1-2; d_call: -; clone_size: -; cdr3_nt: TGTGCCAGCAGCTACGGCGGCAGGGGCGACTTAGAGTATGGCTACACCTTC; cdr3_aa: CASSYGGRGDLEYGYTF
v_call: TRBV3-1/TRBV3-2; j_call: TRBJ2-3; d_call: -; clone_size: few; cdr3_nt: TGTGCCAGCAGGCGCAGGGGTAGCACAGATACGCAGTATTTT; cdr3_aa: CASRRRGSTDTQYF
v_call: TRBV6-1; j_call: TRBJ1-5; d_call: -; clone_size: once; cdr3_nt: TGTGCCAGCAGTGAAACCAGGGTAGGTTTGCGGCCCCAGCATTTT; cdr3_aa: CASSETRVGLRPQHF
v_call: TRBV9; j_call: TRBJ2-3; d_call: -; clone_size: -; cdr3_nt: TGTGCCAGCAGCGTAGGGCAAAGGGAGGCAGATACGCAGTATTTT; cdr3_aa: CASSVGQREADTQYF
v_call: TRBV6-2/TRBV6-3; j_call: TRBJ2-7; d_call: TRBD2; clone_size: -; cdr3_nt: TGTGCCAGCAGTTACCCGTTACTAGCGGGGGCTGGGGAGCAGTACTTC; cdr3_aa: CASSYPLLAGAGEQYF
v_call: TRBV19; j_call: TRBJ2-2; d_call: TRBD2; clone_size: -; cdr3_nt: TGTGCCAGTAGTATATCTCTAGCGGGGGGGCCCGGGGAGCTGTTTTTT; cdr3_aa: CASSISLAGGPGELFF
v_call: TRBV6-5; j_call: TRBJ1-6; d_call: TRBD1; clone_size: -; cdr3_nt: TGTGCCAGCAGGGGACAGGGTCTTGTCTCACCCCTCCACTTT; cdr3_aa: CASRGQGLVSPLHF
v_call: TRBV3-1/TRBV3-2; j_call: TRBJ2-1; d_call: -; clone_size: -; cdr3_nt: TGTGCCAGCAGCCAAGTTCGGAGCCCCTCAATTTACAATGAGCAGTTCTTC; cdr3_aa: CASSQVRSPSIYNEQFF